This T cell receptor (beta chain) was observed in a study of T cell responses to AZD1222 COVID-19 vaccine (dated by TCRdb to the early 2020s). Describing the broader study: AZD1222 recipients given second doses at about 4 weeks or at about 12 weeks were pooled, since spike-specific TCR depth and breadth were not found to differ between the two schedules. A total of just over 230 trial participants underwent TCR sequencing, of whom some 200 had received two doses of AZD1222 and 26 had received two doses of the MenACWY control vaccine. Trial participants were enrolled into age subgroups of 18-55, 56-69 and 70-plus years, which contained roughly 140, 27 and 60 TCR-sequenced participants, respectively.

The CDR3 measures 14 amino acids from cysteine to phenylalanine. Only the CDR3 region is kept as DNA, spanning 42 bases read in frame from base 1. For CDR1 and CDR2, the germline V gene lists MNHEY and SVGAGI. V loses 5 bases at its end and J loses 3 bases; junction bases beyond the gene matches: 7. On the study overall, not on this receptor specifically: Spike-specific TCR breadth and depth rose significantly after two AZD1222 doses compared with day 0 and with MenACWY recipients. Epitopes outside the regions mutated in the B.1.351 and B.1.1.7 variants were reportedly recognized by nearly half of the unique spike-specific TCRs. CD4 TCRs associated with the vaccine covered the entire spike protein, and the dominant responses were in regions 160-218 and 743-854. Because no day 14 peak-response samples were available, repertoires were characterized only after the peak T cell response. Participants were mostly white British and included more females than males, and it was suggested by the authors that clonal diversity may have been underestimated. Only five to seven AZD1222 recipients were SARS-CoV-2 seropositive at baseline, limiting conclusions about previously exposed vaccinees. The 56-69-year group was small, and its depth increase did not reach significance, likely because of low power.

The CDR3 regions of human TCRbeta chains were analyzed by immunosequencing. The paper's processing steps were these. Repertoire TCRs were checked for matches against a reference library of SARS-CoV-2-specific TCRs that had been generated using the MIRA antigen-specificity platform. Breadth was defined as the fraction of unique TCRs that were SARS-CoV-2-associated. Depth was defined as the fraction of total T cells that were SARS-CoV-2-associated. Using the MIRA data, each spike-specific TCR was assigned both to the spike region to which the TCR was reactive and to a CD4 or CD8 class. Log10-transformed breadth and depth values were compared by one-way ANOVA with Sidak's multiple comparisons tests. TCRdb carries this immuneACCESS record with in-frame sequences only. Its versions omit some clonotypes, under half of them owing to an unresolved V gene in the studies checked, with the rest unexplained. V, J and clone size reflect that table, while D and trimming were determined from the DNA. The sample yields 99,000 or so clones; about 91% were counted once. The top ten clones comprise 18% of the sample.

This clone was seen just once. Its antigen is still unknown. Base qualities are not recorded, but no much larger clone differs from it by a single base. The time point label, read with the paper, signifies: baseline before first vaccination. Samples from vaccinated people were obtained from the UK trials COV001 and COV002, which included a single-blind randomized controlled phase 2/3 trial of AZD1222 (ChAdOx1 nCoV-19) in healthy adults. For TCRbeta chain sequencing, PBMC samples from trial participants were taken at day 0 and at day 28 after the second dose. The receptor was derived from an adult in good health. The sample was peripheral blood, taken on day 0 of AZD1222 vaccination. Here the chain combines TRBV6-5 and TRBJ2-7; 7 of the junction bases match TRBD1. The CDR3 protein is CASSIQGPVYEQYF. The DNA sequence is TGTGCCAGCAGTATACAGGGGCCGGTCTACGAGCAGTACTTC.